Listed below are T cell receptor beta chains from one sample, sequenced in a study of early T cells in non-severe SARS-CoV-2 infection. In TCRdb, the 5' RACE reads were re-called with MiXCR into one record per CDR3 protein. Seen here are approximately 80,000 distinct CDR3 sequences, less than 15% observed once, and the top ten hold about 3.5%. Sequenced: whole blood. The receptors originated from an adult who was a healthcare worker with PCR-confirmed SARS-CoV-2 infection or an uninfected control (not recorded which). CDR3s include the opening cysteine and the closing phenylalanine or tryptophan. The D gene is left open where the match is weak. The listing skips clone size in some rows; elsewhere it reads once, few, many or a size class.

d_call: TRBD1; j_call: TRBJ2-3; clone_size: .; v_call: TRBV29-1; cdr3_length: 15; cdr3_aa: CSVKGQGDPGDTQYF; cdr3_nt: TGCAGCGTCAAAGGACAGGGGGACCCTGGAGATACGCAGTATTTT
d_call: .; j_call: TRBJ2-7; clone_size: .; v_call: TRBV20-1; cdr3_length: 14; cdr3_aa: CSARPLTAPYEQYF; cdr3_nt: TGCAGTGCTAGACCCCTGACAGCTCCCTACGAGCAGTACTTC
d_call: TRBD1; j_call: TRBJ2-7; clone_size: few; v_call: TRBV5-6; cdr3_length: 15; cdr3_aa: CASSRGTGGRYEQYF; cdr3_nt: TGTGCCAGCAGCCGTGGGACAGGGGGCAGATACGAGCAGTACTTC
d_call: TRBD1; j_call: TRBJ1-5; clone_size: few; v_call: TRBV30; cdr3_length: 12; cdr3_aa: CAWGQGKRPQHF; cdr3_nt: TGTGCCTGGGGACAGGGTAAGAGGCCCCAGCATTTT
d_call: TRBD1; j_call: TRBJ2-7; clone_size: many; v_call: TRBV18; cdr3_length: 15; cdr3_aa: CASSPGTGRSYEQYF; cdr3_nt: TGTGCCAGCTCGCCCGGGACAGGGAGATCCTACGAGCAGTACTTC
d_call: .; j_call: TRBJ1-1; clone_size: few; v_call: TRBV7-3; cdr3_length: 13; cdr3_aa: CASSLFTDTEAFF; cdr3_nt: TGTGCCAGCAGCTTATTTACAGACACTGAAGCTTTCTTT
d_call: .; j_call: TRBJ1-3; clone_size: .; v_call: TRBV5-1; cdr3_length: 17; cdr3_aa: CASSDTALPYSGNTIYF; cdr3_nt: TGCGCCAGCAGTGACACTGCACTTCCATACTCTGGAAACACCATATATTTT
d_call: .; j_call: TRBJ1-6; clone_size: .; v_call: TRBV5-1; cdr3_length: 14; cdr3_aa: CASRTGGGNSPLHF; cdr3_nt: TGCGCCAGCAGAACCGGGGGCGGAAATTCACCCCTCCACTTT
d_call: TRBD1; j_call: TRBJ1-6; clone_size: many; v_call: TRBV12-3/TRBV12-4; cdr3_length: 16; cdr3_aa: CASSGDRGGDNSPLHF; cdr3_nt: TGTGCCAGCAGTGGGGACAGGGGAGGGGATAATTCACCCCTCCACTTT
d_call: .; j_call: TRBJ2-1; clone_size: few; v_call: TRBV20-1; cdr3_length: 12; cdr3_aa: CSASTWIHEQFF; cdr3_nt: TGCAGTGCTAGCACCTGGATTCATGAGCAGTTCTTC
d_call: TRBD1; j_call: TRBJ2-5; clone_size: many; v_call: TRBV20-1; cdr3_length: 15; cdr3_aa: CSARDGGQLQETQYF; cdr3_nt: TGCAGTGCTAGAGATGGGGGACAGCTCCAAGAGACCCAGTACTTC
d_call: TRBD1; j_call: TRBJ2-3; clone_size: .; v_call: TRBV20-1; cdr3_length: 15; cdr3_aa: CSARDPQGATYTQYF; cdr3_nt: TGCAGTGCTAGAGATCCTCAGGGGGCTACTTATACGCAGTATTTT
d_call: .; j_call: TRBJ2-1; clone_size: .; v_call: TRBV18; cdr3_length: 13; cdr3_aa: CVSSPWDGNEQFF; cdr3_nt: TGTGTCAGCTCACCTTGGGACGGCAATGAGCAGTTCTTC
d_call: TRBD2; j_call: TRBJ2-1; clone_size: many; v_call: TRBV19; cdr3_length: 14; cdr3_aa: CASSTLAGRNEQFF; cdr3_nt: TGTGCCAGTAGTACACTAGCGGGAAGGAATGAGCAGTTCTTC
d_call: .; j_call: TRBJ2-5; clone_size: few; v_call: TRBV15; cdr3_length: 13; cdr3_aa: CATSRDNGETQYF; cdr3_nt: TGTGCCACCAGCAGAGATAACGGAGAGACCCAGTACTTC
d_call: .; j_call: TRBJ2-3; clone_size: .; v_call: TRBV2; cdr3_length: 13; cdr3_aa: CASSGQFTDTQYF; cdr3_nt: TGTGCCAGCAGTGGACAGTTCACAGATACGCAGTATTTT
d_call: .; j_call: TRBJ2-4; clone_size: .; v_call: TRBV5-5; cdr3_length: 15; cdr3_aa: CASSLVLLAKNIQYF; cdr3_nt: TGTGCCAGCAGCTTGGTACTACTAGCCAAAAACATTCAGTACTTC
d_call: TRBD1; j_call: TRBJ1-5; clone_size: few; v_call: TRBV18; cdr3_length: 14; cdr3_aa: CASSPARGGQPQHF; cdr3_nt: TGTGCCAGCTCACCGGCCAGGGGGGGCCAGCCCCAGCATTTT
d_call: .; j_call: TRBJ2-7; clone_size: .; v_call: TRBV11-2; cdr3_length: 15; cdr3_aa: CASSFGPDISGEQYF; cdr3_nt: TGTGCCAGCAGCTTCGGACCGGACATTTCGGGCGAGCAGTACTTC
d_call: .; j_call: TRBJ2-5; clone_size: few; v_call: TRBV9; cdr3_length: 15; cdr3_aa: CASSPGWGNRETQYF; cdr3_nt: TGTGCCAGCAGCCCCGGATGGGGGAATCGAGAGACCCAGTACTTC
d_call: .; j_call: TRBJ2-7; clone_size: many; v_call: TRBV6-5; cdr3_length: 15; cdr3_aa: CASSLFPLGGYEQYF; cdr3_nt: TGTGCCAGCAGCCTATTTCCCCTCGGAGGGTACGAGCAGTACTTC
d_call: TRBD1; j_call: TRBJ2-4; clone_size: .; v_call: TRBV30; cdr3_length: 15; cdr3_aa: CAWSPRDREVDIQYF; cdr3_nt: TGTGCCTGGAGTCCCAGGGACAGGGAGGTGGACATTCAGTACTTC
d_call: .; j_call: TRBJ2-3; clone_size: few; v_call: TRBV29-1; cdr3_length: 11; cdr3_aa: CSAAPGTVEYF; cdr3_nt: TGCAGCGCTGCCCCGGGAACAGTGGAGTATTTT
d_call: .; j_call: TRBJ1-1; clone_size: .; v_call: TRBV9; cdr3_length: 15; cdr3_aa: CASSVAGHSNTEAFF; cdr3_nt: TGTGCCAGCAGCGTAGCGGGACATTCGAACACTGAAGCCTTCTTT
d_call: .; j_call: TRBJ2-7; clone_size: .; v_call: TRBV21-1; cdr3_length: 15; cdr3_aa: CASSKVYAGTYEQYF; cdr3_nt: TGTGCCAGCAGCAAAGTATACGCCGGGACCTACGAGCAGTACTTC
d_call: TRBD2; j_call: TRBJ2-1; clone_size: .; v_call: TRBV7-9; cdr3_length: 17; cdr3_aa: CASSLARGGSIHNEQFF; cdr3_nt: TGTGCCAGCAGCTTAGCGCGGGGCGGGAGCATCCACAATGAGCAGTTCTTC
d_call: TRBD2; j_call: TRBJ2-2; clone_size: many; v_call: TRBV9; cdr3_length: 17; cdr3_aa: CASSVGPSGGNTGELFF; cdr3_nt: TGTGCCAGCAGCGTAGGCCCCAGCGGGGGAAACACCGGGGAGCTGTTTTTT
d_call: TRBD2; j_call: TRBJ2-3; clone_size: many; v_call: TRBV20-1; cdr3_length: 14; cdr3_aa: CSAWTSGVTDTQYF; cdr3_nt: TGCAGTGCTTGGACTAGCGGGGTCACAGATACGCAGTATTTT
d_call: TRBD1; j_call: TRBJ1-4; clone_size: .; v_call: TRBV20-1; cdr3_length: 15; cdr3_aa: CSARERGTVGEKLFF; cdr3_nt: TGCAGTGCTAGAGAGAGGGGGACAGTAGGGGAAAAACTGTTTTTT
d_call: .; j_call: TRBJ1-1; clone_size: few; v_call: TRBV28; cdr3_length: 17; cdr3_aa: CASSSFPPFGGGTEAFF; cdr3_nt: TGTGCCAGCAGTTCCTTCCCCCCTTTTGGAGGTGGCACTGAAGCTTTCTTT
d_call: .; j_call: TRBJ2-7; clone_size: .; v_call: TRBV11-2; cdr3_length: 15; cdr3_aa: CASSLTMIQNYEQYF; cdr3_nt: TGTGCCAGCAGCCTTACGATGATCCAGAACTACGAGCAGTACTTC
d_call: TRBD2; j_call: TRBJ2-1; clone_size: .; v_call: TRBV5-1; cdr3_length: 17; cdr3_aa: CASTFAGVAGVYNEQFF; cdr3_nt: TGCGCCAGCACCTTTGCGGGTGTAGCGGGAGTCTACAATGAGCAGTTCTTC
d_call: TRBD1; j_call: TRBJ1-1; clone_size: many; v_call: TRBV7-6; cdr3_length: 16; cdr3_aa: CASSPRQGSTNTEAFF; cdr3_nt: TGTGCCAGCAGCCCTAGACAGGGGAGTACGAACACTGAAGCTTTCTTT
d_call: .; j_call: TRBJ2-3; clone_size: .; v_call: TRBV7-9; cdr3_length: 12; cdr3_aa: CASSSFTDTQYF; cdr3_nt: TGTGCCAGCAGCTCTTTCACAGATACGCAGTATTTT
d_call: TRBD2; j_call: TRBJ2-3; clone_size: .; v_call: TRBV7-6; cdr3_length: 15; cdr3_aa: CASSLRRGRTDTQYF; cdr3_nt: TGTGCCAGCAGCTTAAGGCGCGGGAGAACAGATACGCAGTATTTT
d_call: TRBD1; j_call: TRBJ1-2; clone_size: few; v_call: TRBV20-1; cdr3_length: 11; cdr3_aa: CSCRGISGYTF; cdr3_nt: TGCAGTTGCAGGGGGATCTCTGGCTACACCTTC
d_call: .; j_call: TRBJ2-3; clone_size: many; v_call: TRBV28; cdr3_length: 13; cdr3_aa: CASSYFLGDTQYF; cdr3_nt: TGTGCCAGCAGTTACTTTTTAGGAGATACGCAGTATTTT
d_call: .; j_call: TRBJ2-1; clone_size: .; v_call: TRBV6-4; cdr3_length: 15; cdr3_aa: CASQETDGSGNEQFF; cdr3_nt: TGTGCCAGCCAAGAAACCGATGGGTCGGGGAATGAGCAGTTCTTC
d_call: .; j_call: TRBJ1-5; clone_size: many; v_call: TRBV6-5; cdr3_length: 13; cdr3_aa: CASAYGGDQPQHF; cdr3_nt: TGTGCCAGCGCCTACGGGGGGGATCAGCCCCAGCATTTT
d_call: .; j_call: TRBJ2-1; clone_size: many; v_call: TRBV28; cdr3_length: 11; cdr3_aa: CASSPGTPQFF; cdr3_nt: TGTGCCAGCAGTCCGGGGACTCCTCAGTTCTTC
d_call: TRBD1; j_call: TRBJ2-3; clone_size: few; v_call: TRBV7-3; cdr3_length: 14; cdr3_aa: CASSLSSRGDTQYF; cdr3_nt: TGTGCCAGCAGCTTATCGTCCAGGGGGGATACGCAGTATTTT
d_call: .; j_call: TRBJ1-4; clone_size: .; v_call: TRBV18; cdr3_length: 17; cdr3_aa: CASSPVRQASTNEKLFF; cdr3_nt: TGTGCCAGCTCACCAGTTCGACAGGCTTCAACTAATGAAAAACTGTTTTTT
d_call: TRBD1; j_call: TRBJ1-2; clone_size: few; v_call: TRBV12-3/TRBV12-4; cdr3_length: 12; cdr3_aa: CASSPGGKTYTF; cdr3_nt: TGTGCCAGCAGTCCAGGGGGCAAGACATACACCTTC
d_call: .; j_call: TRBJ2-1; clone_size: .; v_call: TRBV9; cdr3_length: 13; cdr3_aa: CASSPVADNEQFF; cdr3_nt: TGTGCCAGCAGCCCCGTCGCGGACAATGAGCAGTTCTTC
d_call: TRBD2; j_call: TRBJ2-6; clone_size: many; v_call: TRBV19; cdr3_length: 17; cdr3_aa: CASSGLAGNLGANVLTF; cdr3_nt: TGTGCCAGTAGCGGACTAGCGGGAAATCTGGGGGCCAACGTCCTGACTTTC
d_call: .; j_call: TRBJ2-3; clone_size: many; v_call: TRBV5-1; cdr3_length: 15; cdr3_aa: CASSLTGRLADTQYF; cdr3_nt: TGCGCCAGCAGCTTAACGGGCCGCCTTGCAGATACGCAGTATTTT
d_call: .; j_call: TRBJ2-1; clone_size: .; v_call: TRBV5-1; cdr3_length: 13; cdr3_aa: CASSVGTNNEQFF; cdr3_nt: TGCGCCAGCAGCGTCGGGACAAACAATGAGCAGTTCTTC
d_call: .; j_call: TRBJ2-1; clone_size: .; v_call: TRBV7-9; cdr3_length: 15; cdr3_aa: CASSLEVGHRAEQFF; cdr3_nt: TGTGCCAGCAGCTTAGAAGTAGGACACCGGGCTGAGCAGTTCTTC
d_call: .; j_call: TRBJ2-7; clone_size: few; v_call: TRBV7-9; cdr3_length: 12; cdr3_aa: CASSLGNWEQYF; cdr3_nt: TGTGCCAGCAGCTTGGGGAATTGGGAGCAGTACTTC
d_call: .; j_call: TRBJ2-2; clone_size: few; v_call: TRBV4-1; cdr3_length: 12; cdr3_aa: CASSRITGELFF; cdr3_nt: TGCGCCAGCAGCCGGATCACCGGGGAGCTGTTTTTT
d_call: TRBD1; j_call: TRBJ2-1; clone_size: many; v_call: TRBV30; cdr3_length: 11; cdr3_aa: CAWSNTGTDYF; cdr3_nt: TGTGCCTGGAGTAATACCGGGACAGATTATTTC
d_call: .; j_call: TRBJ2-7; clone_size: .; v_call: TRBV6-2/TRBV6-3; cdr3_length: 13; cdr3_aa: CATRPGQSYEQYF; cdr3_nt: TGTGCCACGCGGCCAGGCCAATCCTACGAGCAGTACTTC
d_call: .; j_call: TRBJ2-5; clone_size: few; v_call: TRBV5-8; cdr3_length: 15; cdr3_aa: CASSFAGIDPGAQYF; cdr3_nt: TGTGCCAGCAGCTTCGCAGGGATCGATCCGGGCGCCCAGTACTTC
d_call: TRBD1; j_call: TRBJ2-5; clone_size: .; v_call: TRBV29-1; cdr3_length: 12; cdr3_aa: CSVDRGRETQYF; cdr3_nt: TGCAGCGTAGACAGGGGGCGGGAGACCCAGTACTTC
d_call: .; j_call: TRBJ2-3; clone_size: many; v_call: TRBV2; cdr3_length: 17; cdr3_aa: CASSGSIGVGSTDTQYF; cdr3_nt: TGTGCCAGCAGTGGAAGTATAGGTGTCGGGAGCACAGATACGCAGTATTTT
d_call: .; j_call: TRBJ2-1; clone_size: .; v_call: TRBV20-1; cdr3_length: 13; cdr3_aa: CSAAQPGYNEQFF; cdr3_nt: TGCAGTGCCGCACAACCGGGTTACAATGAGCAGTTCTTC
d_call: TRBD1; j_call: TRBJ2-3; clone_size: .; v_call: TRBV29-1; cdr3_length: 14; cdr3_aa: CSVVRSQGADTQYF; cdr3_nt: TGCAGCGTCGTGAGGTCACAGGGGGCAGATACGCAGTATTTT
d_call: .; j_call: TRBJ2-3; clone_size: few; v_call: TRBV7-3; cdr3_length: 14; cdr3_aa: CASSRDPSSNTQYF; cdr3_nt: TGTGCCAGCAGTCGGGACCCCTCGTCAAATACGCAGTATTTT